This entry concerns a single T cell receptor (beta chain). The data are from a study of blood T cell repertoires in COVID-19. V was pared by 7 bases and J by 4 bases, with 3 bases of the junction left unmatched. The CDR3 is 13 amino acids. Germline V lookup: CDR1 MNHEY, CDR2 SVGAGI. The protocol was immunoSEQ multiplex PCR, while the TCRdb copy is restricted to in-frame clones and leaves out a portion. Of 250,000 to 350,000 clones listed, around 82% are singletons. Sequenced material: peripheral blood. V and J are TRBV6-5 and TRBJ1-3; TRBD1 agrees at 8 bases. The sequence was collected from a human donor with COVID-19, enrolled during active disease. The donor label of this sample is uncertain. The CDR3 region is CASIAGGGNTIYF. The CDR3 DNA reads as TGTGCCAGCATCGCAGGGGGCGGAAACACCATATATTTT.